The 19 T cell receptor beta chains presented below share a single source sample, sequenced in a study of blood T cell repertoires in COVID-19. Libraries were prepared by immunoSEQ multiplex PCR; TCRdb keeps only in-frame clonotypes and omits some of them. The table has 130,000 to 150,000 clones, 87% seen once; the top ten hold 0.75% to 0.95%. The sequencing sample was made of peripheral blood. Source of these receptors: a woman aged 50 to 60 with acute or convalescent COVID-19.

The CDR3 sequence: CASSRDSALGGYTF. The CDR3 coding sequence is TGTGCCAGCAGCCGGGACAGTGCTCTTGGTGGCTACACCTTC. The chain links TRBV6-5 to TRBJ1-2, with 7 bases that match TRBD1. This CDR3 spans 14 amino acids. The V gene's germline CDR1 is MNHEY and CDR2 SVGAGI. The V gene end was trimmed by 6 bases and the J gene end by 7 bases; junction bases not matched to a gene: 11.

In its sample, this clone was seen once. This sequence joins TRBV7-3 and TRBJ1-6; TRBD1 agrees at 11 bases. The V gene's germline CDR1 is SGHTA and CDR2 FQGTGA. Losses at the gene ends were 5 bases for V and 5 bases for J; bases not matched to a gene: 2. The CDR3 loop spans 15 amino acids. The CDR3 loop is CASSRGQGDNSPLHF. The CDR3 DNA reads TGTGCCAGCAGCCGGGGACAGGGGGATAATTCACCCCTCCACTTT. Filled out from reference TRBV7-3 and TRBJ1-6, the complete variable domain reads GAGVSQTPSNKVTEKGKYVELRCDPISGHTALYWYRQSLGQGPEFLIYFQGTGAADDSGLPNDRFFAVRPEGSVSTLKIQRTERGDSAVYLCASSRGQGDNSPLHFGNGTRLTVT.

The chain joins TRBV6-1 to TRBJ2-7, with TRBD1 matching over 7 bases. Germline V gene data show CDR1 as MNHNS and CDR2 as SASEGT. The CDR3 spans 19 residues. After removal of 6 bases from V and 0 bases from J, the junction contained 20 bases not matched to a gene. The CDR3 nucleotides are TGTGCCAGCAGCGAAACTTTACCGGGACAGACGACTTCCTCCTACGAGCAGTACTTC. Its translation is CASSETLPGQTTSSYEQYF.

The V and J genes are TRBV10-3 and TRBJ1-4; 7 bases line up with TRBD1. The germline CDR1 and CDR2 sequences are ENHRY and SYGVKD. V lost 5 bases, J lost 5 bases, and 8 bases stayed unmatched. This CDR3 region has 15 residues. DNA of the CDR3: TGTGCCATCAGTAGCAGACAGGGTCGGAATGAAAAACTGTTTTTT. It is translated as CAISSRQGRNEKLFF.

This clone was observed a single time. This sequence joins TRBV6-5 and TRBJ1-1, with D possibly matching TRBD1 (6 bases). The CDR3 loop spans 14 amino acids. The V end lost 6 bases, the J end lost 2 bases, and 13 bases lay between the germline ends. The germline V gene encodes CDR1 MNHEY and CDR2 SVGAGI. This CDR3 reads CASSTGQPNTEAFF. DNA of the CDR3: TGTGCCAGCAGCACCGGACAGCCAAACACTGAAGCTTTCTTT.

The V and J genes are TRBV14 and TRBJ1-2, with D possibly being TRBD1 (6 bases). V was shortened by 1 base and J by 8 bases, with 14 bases between the two germline ends. Looked up from germline, CDR1 is SGHDN and CDR2 is FVKESK. The CDR3 length is 14 residues. This CDR3 is CASSQVWQGKGYTF. The DNA of the CDR3 is TGTGCCAGCAGCCAAGTATGGCAGGGGAAGGGCTACACCTTC.

In DNA, the CDR3 is TGTGCCAGCACCCCCAGGCGGGAGGCCCCCGATGAGCAGTTCTTC. This gives the protein CASTPRREAPDEQFF. V gene TRBV7-8 combines with J gene TRBJ2-1, with 8 bases lining up with TRBD2. Germline trimming cut 7 bases from V and 8 bases from J; bases unmatched to any gene: 13. The germline V gene encodes CDR1 SGHVS and CDR2 FQNEAQ. The CDR3 runs 15 residues.

This clone was seen only a few times. This chain connects TRBV7-6 to TRBJ2-1; 10 bases align to TRBD2. V shed 0 bases and J 4 bases; nucleotides not matched to a gene: 6. The CDR3 has 17 residues. Germline V gene sequence: CDR1 SGHVS, CDR2 FNYEAQ. The CDR3 sequence: CASSLAPIAGGYNEQFF. CDR3 DNA: TGTGCCAGCAGCTTAGCGCCGATAGCGGGGGGTTACAATGAGCAGTTCTTC.

The chain couples TRBV9 to TRBJ2-7, with TRBD2 matching over 12 bases. V was pared by 3 bases and J by 2 bases, with 3 bases of the junction left unmatched. Germline V gives CDR1 SGDLS, CDR2 YYNGEE. The CDR3 is 15 residues long. CDR3 coding DNA: TGTGCCAGCAGCGCGAGACTAGCGGGGGCCTACGAGCAGTACTTC. It is translated as CASSARLAGAYEQYF. The full variable domain, with the rest looked up from reference TRBV9 and TRBJ2-7, is DSGVTQTPKHLITATGQRVTLRCSPRSGDLSVYWYQQSLDQGLQFLIQYYNGEERAKGNILERFSAQQFPDLHSELNLSSLELGDSALYFCASSARLAGAYEQYFGPGTRLTVT.

J is TRBJ1-2 and V is TRBV2, with D possibly being TRBD1 (6 bases). The length of the CDR3 is 18 residues. V gave up 0 bases and J gave up 0 bases, with 17 bases separating them. Germline values: CDR1 SNHLY, CDR2 FYNNEI. Here the CDR3 reads CASSEALGRGRANYGYTF. Written as DNA, the CDR3 is TGTGCCAGCAGTGAAGCGCTTGGGAGGGGGAGGGCTAACTATGGCTACACCTTC.

The rearrangement links TRBV19 to TRBJ1-5; D possibly corresponds to TRBD1 (6 bases). The CDR3 length is 15 residues. CDR1 LNHDA and CDR2 SQIVND come from the germline V gene (reference sequence). V was cut by 7 bases and J by 3 bases, with 16 bases left in between. CDR3 coding DNA: TGTGCCAGTATCCCGGACAGTCAGGACAATCAGCCCCAGCATTTT. It specifies CASIPDSQDNQPQHF. The full variable domain, completed using reference TRBV19 and TRBJ1-5, is DGGITQSPKYLFRKEGQNVTLSCEQNLNHDAMYWYRQDPGQGLRLIYYSQIVNDFQKGDIAEGYSVSREKKESFPLTVTSAQKNPTAFYLCASIPDSQDNQPQHFGDGTRLSIL.

The J gene is TRBJ2-2, the V gene TRBV1; the table names TRBD1, a call not compared with the DNA. TRBV1 is a known pseudogene. CDR3 size: 16 residues. The CDR3 loop reads CTSSLPGARETGELFF. The DNA for the CDR3 is TGCACCAGCAGCCTACCTGGGGCTAGGGAAACCGGGGAGCTGTTTTTT.

The rearrangement links TRBV5-5 to TRBJ2-7, with TRBD1 matching 8 bases. This CDR3 region has 16 residues. Trimming removed 4 bases from V and 4 bases from J; junction bases left unmatched: 13. Germline V CDR1 and CDR2: SGHKS, YYEKEE (reference sequence). CDR3 residues: CASSAQGARVDYEQYF. Here the CDR3 DNA reads TGTGCCAGCAGCGCTCAGGGGGCGCGAGTTGATTACGAGCAGTACTTC.

The chain recombines TRBV12-5 with TRBJ2-3; D unresolved. This CDR3 spans 16 amino acids. The V end lost 1 base, the J end lost 1 base, and 12 bases lay between the germline ends. CDR1 and CDR2 from the germline V gene are LGHNT and FRNRAP. Here the CDR3 DNA reads TGTGCTAGTGGTTTGGCCCCTTCTGGGCGCACAGATACGCAGTATTTT. Translating gives CASGLAPSGRTDTQYF.

The CDR3 sequence is CASSLDSGPGVSGELFF. CDR3 nucleotide sequence: TGTGCCAGCAGCTTAGATTCGGGTCCCGGTGTTAGCGGGGAGCTGTTTTTT. The rearrangement joins TRBV7-6 to TRBJ2-2; D is undetermined. Looked up from germline, CDR1 is SGHVS and CDR2 is FNYEAQ. The CDR3 spans 17 residues. The germline V and J ends were trimmed by 1 base and 7 bases, with 19 bases remaining between them. The whole variable domain, remainder taken from reference TRBV7-6 and TRBJ2-2, is GAGVSQSPRYKVTKRGQDVALRCDPISGHVSLYWYRQALGQGPEFLTYFNYEAQQDKSGLPNDRFSAERPEGSISTLTIQRTEQRDSAMYRCASSLDSGPGVSGELFFGEGSRLTVL.

This chain uses TRBV5-4 with TRBJ2-1, with TRBD2 as a possible D gene (6 bases). The V gene's germline CDR1 is SGHNT and CDR2 YYREEE (reference sequence). V was trimmed by 1 base and J by 8 bases, leaving 19 bases between them. CDR3 length: 16 amino acids. CDR3 nucleotide sequence: TGTGCCAGCAGCTTGCGTACCGGGACTCGTACCCATGAGCAGTTCTTC. Translation: CASSLRTGTRTHEQFF.

The V and J genes are TRBV28 and TRBJ1-2; 7 bases map to TRBD1. Germline assignment: CDR1 MDHEN and CDR2 SYDVKM. CDR3 size: 13 residues. With 3 bases clipped from V and 3 bases from J, the junction kept 1 base outside the gene matches. The DNA of the CDR3 is TGTGCCAGCAGTTTTGGACAGGACTATGGCTACACCTTC. Encoded protein: CASSFGQDYGYTF.

This sequence joins TRBV11-1 and TRBJ2-5; D call uncertain. The CDR3 extends over 14 amino acids. The V end lost 0 bases, the J end lost 5 bases, and 10 bases lay between the germline ends. Germline V gene sequence: CDR1 SGHAT, CDR2 FQDESV (reference sequence). CDR3 sequence reads: CASSLAPAGETQYF. The CDR3 region has the DNA TGTGCCAGCAGCTTAGCGCCGGCAGGCGAGACCCAGTACTTC.

The J gene is TRBJ2-7, the V gene TRBV15, with D possibly TRBD1 on 5 matching bases. V was cut by 2 bases and J by 0 bases, with 17 bases left in between. The CDR3 consists of 17 residues. The germline gives CDR1 LNHNV, CDR2 YYDKDF (reference sequence). CDR3: CATSRPSRTSSSYEQYF. CDR3 nucleotides: TGTGCCACCAGCAGACCTTCTCGGACATCCAGCTCCTACGAGCAGTACTTC.